The table lists the clone carrying this T cell receptor (beta chain) with a count of one. This sample was included in a study of technical replicates of blood from a few donors. Repertoires were generated with immunoSEQ multiplex PCR, while TCRdb's copy carries only in-frame clones and drops some. The sample contains tens of thousands of clones, 90% to 95% of which appear only once. V lost 4 bases and J 5 bases, leaving 17 bases between the germline ends. This CDR3 is 15 amino acids long. CDR1 SNHLY and CDR2 FYNNEI come from the germline V gene. The rearrangement joins TRBV2 to TRBJ2-5; maybe TRBD2 (7 bases). The TCR originated in a human donor in good health. The sample consisted of T cells isolated from PBMCs. The CDR3 DNA follows: TGTGCCAGCAGTGTTGAGAGGGGGGGAGGGGAGACCCAGTACTTC. It translates to CASSVERGGGETQYF.